This paragraph covers one TCR beta chain sequence. Antigen: not known. Germline-derived CDR1 and CDR2 are LNHNV and YYDKDF (reference sequence). The CDR3 has 16 residues. The V end was cut by 4 bases, the J end by 0 bases, with 12 bases between. The data were produced by immunoSEQ multiplex PCR, yet TCRdb's version contains in-frame clones alone and is incomplete. The sample holds tens of thousands of clones, 85% to 95% seen once. The sample comes from a study of cytomegalovirus exposure and HLA in healthy donors. General observations from the study: The dataset shows that most TCR sequences were rare, while some public TCRs occurred in many donors. The study recorded 150 to 200 TCR beta chains that were cytomegalovirus-associated. High sensitivity and specificity were reportedly achieved when the classifier diagnosed cytomegalovirus status.

Input material: PBMCs. This sequence joins TRBV15 and TRBJ2-2; maybe TRBD2 (5 bases). This clonotype was sampled from a young woman in good health and CMV-seronegative. The CDR3 DNA reads TGTGCCACCAGCACTCATGAGGGAACGAACACCGGGGAGCTGTTTTTT. This sequence encodes CATSTHEGTNTGELFF.